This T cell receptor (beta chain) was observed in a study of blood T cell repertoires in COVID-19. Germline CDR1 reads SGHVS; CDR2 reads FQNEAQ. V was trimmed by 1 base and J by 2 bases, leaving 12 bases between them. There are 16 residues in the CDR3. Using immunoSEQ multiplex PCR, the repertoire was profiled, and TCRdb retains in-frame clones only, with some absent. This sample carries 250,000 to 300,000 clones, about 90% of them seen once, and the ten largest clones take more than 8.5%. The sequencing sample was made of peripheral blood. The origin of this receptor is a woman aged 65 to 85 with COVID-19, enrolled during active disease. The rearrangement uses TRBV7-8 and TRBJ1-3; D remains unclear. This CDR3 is CASSLVAQSTGNTIYF. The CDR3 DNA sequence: TGTGCCAGCAGCTTAGTCGCACAGTCTACTGGAAACACCATATATTTT.